This T cell receptor beta chain stems from a study of cytomegalovirus exposure and HLA in healthy donors. Study findings and constraints: Rare sequences made up most TCRs, while some public TCRs were found in many donors.

This clone appeared a single time. As yet, its antigen is unknown. TCRdb keeps only in-frame clones here, not all; method: immunoSEQ multiplex PCR. The sample lists hundreds of thousands of clones; more than 80% were seen once. This TCR derives from a woman aged 18-35 years in good health and CMV-seronegative. Sequencing was performed on PBMCs.

CDR3 protein: CASSTGTGGNEQYF. The CDR3 DNA sequence: TGTGCCAGCAGCACCGGGACAGGGGGGAACGAGCAGTACTTC. V usage is TRBV6-5 and J usage is TRBJ2-7; 11 positions match TRBD1. Germline CDR1 MNHEY, CDR2 SVGAGI. With V trimmed by 6 bases and J by 5 bases, 6 bases remained unmatched. This CDR3 is 14 amino acids long.